A selection of T cell receptor beta chains follows, all from one sample in a study of shared clonotypes between healthy human individuals. Clones were read by immunoSEQ multiplex PCR, and TCRdb kept only the in-frame ones, dropping some. This sample has about 1.1 million clones, with approximately 80% found just once. Sequenced: memory CD4+ T cells from PBMCs. The source is a man aged 18 to 35 in good health. Some clones in this sample may be carry-over from other donors' samples. Both conserved end residues are part of each CDR3. Each record gives: clone size, D gene, V gene, J gene, CDR3 protein, CDR3 DNA. The D gene is left open where the match is weak. Clone sizes are given selectively: once, few, many, or a class where the clone is expanded.

size: -
D: -
V: TRBV7-3
J: TRBJ2-1
CDR3: CASSLAVVGAYNEQFF
DNA: TGTGCCAGCAGCTTAGCCGTTGTTGGGGCCTACAATGAGCAGTTCTTC

size: -
D: -
V: TRBV4-1
J: TRBJ1-1
CDR3: CASNPGMANTEAFF
DNA: TGCGCCAGCAACCCCGGGATGGCCAACACTGAAGCTTTCTTT

size: -
D: -
V: TRBV5-1
J: TRBJ1-1
CDR3: CASSLPGSLGTEAFF
DNA: TGCGCCAGCAGCTTGCCCGGGTCGCTTGGCACTGAAGCTTTCTTT

size: -
D: TRBD1
V: TRBV15
J: TRBJ2-7
CDR3: CATSGPDTGVYEQYF
DNA: TGTGCCACCAGCGGACCAGACACAGGGGTCTACGAGCAGTACTTC

size: few
D: -
V: TRBV7-2
J: TRBJ2-5
CDR3: CASSYWAETQYF
DNA: TGTGCCAGCAGCTACTGGGCTGAGACCCAGTACTTC

size: -
D: -
V: TRBV7-2
J: TRBJ2-5
CDR3: CASSQVGLQETQYF
DNA: TGTGCCAGCAGCCAAGTGGGACTGCAAGAGACCCAGTACTTC

size: many
D: -
V: TRBV15
J: TRBJ1-1
CDR3: CATSRGERGSTEAFF
DNA: TGTGCCACCAGCAGAGGGGAAAGGGGTAGCACTGAAGCTTTCTTT

size: -
D: -
V: TRBV14
J: TRBJ2-1
CDR3: CASSQGYPHVNEQFF
DNA: TGTGCCAGCAGCCAAGGGTACCCCCACGTGAATGAGCAGTTCTTC

size: -
D: -
V: TRBV6-9
J: TRBJ1-1
CDR3: CASSDGRGRTEAFF
DNA: TGTGCCAGCAGTGATGGGAGGGGAAGGACTGAAGCTTTCTTT

size: -
D: TRBD1
V: TRBV18
J: TRBJ1-1
CDR3: CASSWRTGADTEAFF
DNA: TGTGCCAGCTCGTGGAGAACAGGGGCGGACACTGAAGCTTTCTTT

size: few
D: TRBD1
V: TRBV5-4
J: TRBJ2-5
CDR3: CASSSGGGQAETQYF
DNA: TGTGCCAGCAGCTCAGGGGGTGGACAGGCGGAGACCCAGTACTTC